The source of this T cell receptor (beta chain) is a study of T cell responses to AZD1222 COVID-19 vaccine. The study's findings and limits: Close to half of all spike-specific TCRs reportedly target regions of the variants that are unmutated. Donors skewed white British and female; clonal diversity was possibly underestimated. The peak T cell response came first, and repertoires were sampled only after it.

In regard to this clone: As yet, its antigen is unknown.

Clones were sequenced by immunoSEQ multiplex PCR, and TCRdb holds only the in-frame ones, with some missing. The sample yields approximately 68,000 clones, around 88% seen once. The sample consisted of peripheral blood, taken on day 0 of AZD1222 vaccination. The clonotype comes from an adult in good health.

Here the CDR3 reads CASSTRLAGGYNEQFF. The CDR3 DNA reads as TGTGCCAGCAGCACCAGGCTAGCGGGGGGTTACAATGAGCAGTTCTTC. The chain is built from TRBV11-1 and TRBJ2-1; TRBD2 matches 11 bases. The trim removed 5 bases at V and 4 bases at J, leaving 7 bases unmatched. The CDR3 runs 16 residues. CDR1 and CDR2 from the germline V gene are SGHAT and FQDESV (reference sequence).